Listed here are 23 T cell receptor beta chains from one sample, sequenced in a study of cytomegalovirus exposure and HLA in healthy donors. The PCR was carried out with 60 Vbeta primers and 13 Jbeta primers. The assay was immunoSEQ multiplex PCR, and TCRdb's table has in-frame clones only and misses some. This sample has under 150,000 clones, with roughly 72% found just once. The sample comprised PBMCs. All receptors derive from a woman in her forties or fifties in good health and CMV-seronegative.

This clone showed up just once. The junction does not match germline at one end; this may be a read error. This chain joins TRBV30 and TRBJ1-5; TRBD1 matches 8 bases. The germline gives CDR1 GTSNPN, CDR2 SVGIG (reference sequence). The CDR3 spans 15 residues. CDR3 sequence (DNA): TGTGCCTGGAGTGTAGGGCCAGCAGGGGGCCAGCCCCAGAATTTT. Translated, it gives CAWSVGPAGGQPQNF. The whole variable domain, filled in from reference TRBV30 and TRBJ1-5, reads SQTIHQWPATLVQPVGSPLSLECTVEGTSNPNLYWYRQAAGRGLQLLFYSVGIGQISSEVPQNLSASRPQDRQFILSSKKLLLSDSGFYLCAWSVGPAGGQPQNFGDGTRLSIL.

This chain connects TRBV13 to TRBJ2-5; 7 bases line up with TRBD2. The germline V gene has CDR1 PRHDT and CDR2 FYEKMQ (reference sequence). J gave up 1 base and V 5 bases, and 10 bases lay outside the gene matches. The CDR3 loop spans 16 amino acids. The CDR3 region is CASSRGDSGSQETQYF. CDR3 nucleotide sequence: TGTGCCAGCAGCCGGGGGGATAGCGGAAGCCAAGAGACCCAGTACTTC.

This rearrangement joins TRBV19 to TRBJ1-5; D is ambiguous. Germline V gene data show CDR1 as LNHDA and CDR2 as SQIVND (reference sequence). The CDR3 loop spans 12 amino acids. The V end was cut by 6 bases, the J end by 4 bases, with 7 bases between. The CDR3: CASRADNQPQHF. The CDR3 region has the DNA TGTGCCAGTAGGGCAGATAATCAGCCCCAGCATTTT.

V is TRBV11-3 and J is TRBJ2-6; TRBD1 might be the D (5 bases). The germline V gene has CDR1 SGHNT and CDR2 YENEEA. V gave up 3 bases and J gave up 3 bases, with 12 bases separating them. There are 16 residues in the CDR3. The CDR3 here is CASSFQGVGGANVLTF. CDR3 nucleotides: TGTGCCAGCAGCTTCCAAGGGGTTGGTGGGGCCAACGTCCTGACTTTC.

Here the CDR3 DNA reads TGTGCCAGCAGTCCAGAATCAGGGGAAAGGGACACTGAAGCTTTCTTT. Amino acid sequence: CASSPESGERDTEAFF. The rearrangement links TRBV6-4 to TRBJ1-1; possible D gene TRBD1, 6 bases. Germline V gene data show CDR1 as MRHNA and CDR2 as SNTAGT. The ends were cut back, 5 bases at V and 3 bases at J, with 19 bases in the middle. The CDR3 is 16 residues long.

V and J are TRBV6-1 and TRBJ2-3; D might be TRBD1 (6 bases). This CDR3 is built from 12 residues. Germline CDR1 and CDR2: MNHNS and SASEGT. In nucleotides, the CDR3 is TGTGGACACAGGGAACACACAGATACGCAGTATTTT. Translation gives CGHREHTDTQYF.

V gene TRBV5-4 combines with J gene TRBJ2-1; D remains ambiguous. The germline gives CDR1 SGHNT, CDR2 YYREEE (reference sequence). V was pared by 4 bases and J by 1 base, with 12 bases between. The CDR3 is 15 residues long. For the CDR3, the DNA is TGTGCCAGCAGCCGGCTCGAGGAGTCCTACAATGAGCAGTTCTTC. It encodes CASSRLEESYNEQFF. The whole variable domain, remainder taken from reference TRBV5-4 and TRBJ2-1, is ETGVTQSPTHLIKTRGQQVTLRCSSQSGHNTVSWYQQALGQGPQFIFQYYREEENGRGNFPPRFSGLQFPNYSSELNVNALELDDSALYLCASSRLEESYNEQFFGPGTRLTVL.

This clone was recorded once. The chain recombines TRBV19 with TRBJ2-1; D might be TRBD1 (6 bases). Trimming took off 4 bases at V and 4 bases at J, with 8 bases between the two ends. The germline gives CDR1 LNHDA, CDR2 SQIVND (reference sequence). The CDR3 has 13 amino acids. The CDR3 bases are TGTGCCAGTAGTAACACAGGGTACAATGAGCAGTTCTTC. It encodes CASSNTGYNEQFF.

The chain recombines TRBV19 with TRBJ2-2; a possible D gene is TRBD1 (5 bases). CDR3 length: 15 amino acids. The germline CDR1 and CDR2 sequences are LNHDA and SQIVND (reference sequence). Trimming removed 6 bases at V and 0 bases at J, with 11 bases between. The chain's CDR3 is CASRTDNSNTGELFF. CDR3 coding DNA: TGTGCCAGTAGGACGGACAACTCGAACACCGGGGAGCTGTTTTTT.

The genes are TRBV7-3 and TRBJ2-1; the match to TRBD2 covers 7 bases. Unmatched junction bases numbered 8, after V lost 3 bases and J lost 6 bases. Looked up from germline, CDR1 is SGHTA and CDR2 is FQGTGA. The CDR3 extends over 15 amino acids. The CDR3 DNA is TGTGCCAGCAGCTTGGGACCGGGACTATCCAATGAGCAGTTCTTC. This gives the protein CASSLGPGLSNEQFF.

This clone was detected only once. V is TRBV7-3 and J is TRBJ2-3; 9 nucleotides agree with TRBD2. Germline V lookup: CDR1 SGHTA, CDR2 FQGTGA. After removal of 1 base from V and 3 bases from J, the junction contained 2 bases not matched to a gene. This CDR3 is built from 15 residues. CDR3 amino acids: CASSLNLAGTDTQYF. The CDR3 DNA sequence: TGTGCCAGCAGCTTAAATCTAGCGGGGACAGATACGCAGTATTTT.

This clone has a single count. This rearrangement joins TRBV7-2 to TRBJ2-1; the D is unclear. Trimming took off 5 bases at V and 10 bases at J, with 15 bases between the two ends. The length of the CDR3 is 13 residues. Germline V lookup: CDR1 SGHTA, CDR2 FQGNSA. The CDR3: CASSPPGRKEQFF. CDR3 DNA sequence: TGTGCCAGCAGCCCCCCGGGTCGCAAGGAGCAGTTCTTC.

The gene calls are TRBV5-4 and TRBJ2-5; 7 nucleotides agree with TRBD1. The ends lost 0 bases at V and 5 bases at J; junction bases unmatched: 7. This CDR3 has 15 amino acids. Germline V gene lookup returns CDR1 SGHNT and CDR2 YYREEE (reference sequence). CDR3 sequence: CASSLGTGDTETQYF. The CDR3 DNA sequence: TGTGCCAGCAGCTTGGGGACAGGAGATACGGAGACCCAGTACTTC.

This rearrangement joins TRBV7-9 to TRBJ2-3; D is possibly TRBD2 (5 bases). Germline V lookup: CDR1 SEHNR, CDR2 FQNEAQ (reference sequence). The CDR3 is made up of 12 amino acids. The V gene lost 2 bases and the J gene lost 8 bases, with 8 bases spanning the gap. The CDR3 DNA follows: TGTGCCAGCAGCTTATCAGGAGGTACGCAGTATTTT. Its translation: CASSLSGGTQYF.

V usage is TRBV19 and J usage is TRBJ1-3; D remains unclear. The V and J ends lost 6 bases and 0 bases respectively, with 9 bases between them. The germline V gene has CDR1 LNHDA and CDR2 SQIVND (reference sequence). The CDR3 consists of 14 residues. DNA for the CDR3: TGTGCCAGTAGGATGGCGGGCTCTGGAAACACCATATATTTT. It encodes CASRMAGSGNTIYF.

J is TRBJ2-6 and V is TRBV4-2; 11 positions match TRBD2. The J segment lost 1 base and the V segment lost 4 bases, leaving 9 bases of the junction unmatched. CDR1 and CDR2 from the germline V gene are LGHNA and YNFKEQ. The CDR3 sequence is 19 residues long. The CDR3 is CASSPLALAGVSGANVLTF. As DNA, the CDR3 is TGTGCCAGCAGCCCCCTCGCACTAGCGGGAGTTTCTGGGGCCAACGTCCTGACTTTC.

The J gene is TRBJ2-7, the V gene TRBV15, with 8 bases that match TRBD2. Germline V gene sequence: CDR1 LNHNV, CDR2 YYDKDF (reference sequence). Germline trimming cut 0 bases from V and 4 bases from J; bases unmatched to any gene: 14. This CDR3 comprises 18 residues. CDR3 protein: CATSRDYPRVAGKYEQYV. The CDR3 DNA reads as TGTGCCACCAGCAGAGATTACCCTCGGGTAGCGGGAAAATACGAGCAGTACGTC.

The V gene is TRBV7-2, the J gene TRBJ2-5; 9 bases map to TRBD2. This CDR3 is 19 amino acids long. Germline CDR1 reads SGHTA; CDR2 reads FQGNSA. The V and J ends lost 3 bases and 8 bases, in that order; junction bases with no gene match: 22. CDR3 sequence: CASSFAPRGAREGWETQYF. The DNA of the CDR3 is TGTGCCAGCAGCTTTGCCCCTAGGGGTGCGCGGGAGGGGTGGGAAACCCAGTACTTC.

This chain joins TRBV10-3 and TRBJ1-1; maybe TRBD1 (5 bases). Germline V CDR1 and CDR2: ENHRY, SYGVKD. The CDR3 has 16 amino acids. The V end lost 2 bases, the J end lost 0 bases, and 13 bases lay between the germline ends. The CDR3 here is CAISELRGEMNTEAFF. CDR3 in DNA: TGTGCCATCAGTGAGCTACGGGGGGAGATGAACACTGAAGCTTTCTTT.

This chain connects TRBV7-9 to TRBJ2-7, with unresolved D. Trimming left V 2 bases short and J 3 bases short, with 8 bases between. Germline-derived CDR1 and CDR2 are SEHNR and FQNEAQ (reference sequence). This CDR3 has 13 residues. CDR3 in amino acids: CASSLRYSYEQYF. CDR3 bases: TGTGCCAGCAGCTTAAGATATAGCTACGAGCAGTACTTC.

CDR3 sequence reads: CASSLDRNTGELFF. Written as DNA, the CDR3 is TGCGCCAGCAGCTTGGACAGGAACACCGGGGAGCTGTTTTTT. This sequence joins TRBV5-1 and TRBJ2-2, with D hard to call. The CDR3 has 14 residues. V was pared by 0 bases and J by 1 base, with 4 bases between. Germline loops: CDR1 SGHRS, CDR2 YFSETQ.

This clone was seen a handful of times. The chain joins TRBV11-3 to TRBJ2-4, with D perhaps TRBD2 (6 bases). The ends were cut back, 1 base at V and 9 bases at J, with 13 bases in the middle. This CDR3 spans 14 amino acids. Germline V gene lookup returns CDR1 SGHNT and CDR2 YENEEA. The CDR3 loop is CASSLAGSEGIQYF. CDR3 bases: TGTGCCAGCAGCTTAGCCGGGAGTGAAGGCATTCAGTACTTC.

The chain is built from TRBV4-3 and TRBJ2-7, with 10 nucleotides matching TRBD2. Trimming cost V 3 bases and J 6 bases; bases outside gene matches: 8. There are 15 residues in the CDR3. In germline, CDR1 is LGHNA, CDR2 YSLEER. CDR3 amino acids: CASSQQTSGIGEQYF. DNA for the CDR3: TGCGCCAGCAGCCAGCAAACTAGCGGGATAGGCGAGCAGTACTTC.